This T cell receptor beta chain was obtained from a study of blood T cell repertoires in COVID-19. Whole-study context: PBMCs, B-cell-depleted T cells, or T cells were the source of the cDNA or gDNA that made up the material.

This CDR3 is 14 amino acids long. With 6 bases clipped from V and 4 bases from J, the junction kept 8 bases outside the gene matches. CDR1 MNHEY and CDR2 SVGEGT come from the germline V gene. Profiled with immunoSEQ multiplex PCR; TCRdb holds only in-frame clones, not every one. The sample has under 350,000 clones; about 82% are singletons. The sample was peripheral blood. J is TRBJ2-5 and V is TRBV6-2 or TRBV6-3; 7 nucleotides line up with TRBD1. The TCR sequence derives from a human donor in a cohort sampled during active COVID-19. The CDR3 nucleotides read TGTGCCAGCAGCCACGGGACAGAGGTAGAGACCCAGTACTTC. This gives the protein CASSHGTEVETQYF.